This TCR beta chain is from a study of CD8 T cells in ankylosing spondylitis. General study points: Peripheral blood samples showed relatively rare disease-linked clones, and these clones were CD8+. It appeared that ankylosing spondylitis blood was characterized by a TCR beta motif of about 8 highly homologous variants. Reportedly, disease-linked clones are significantly enriched in ankylosing spondylitis patients' matched synovial fluid.

Each TCR beta library was made by quantitative 5'-RACE that incorporated molecular barcodes. TCRdb processed the 5' RACE reads anew with MiXCR; each CDR3 protein has one entry. The table records fewer than 550,000 distinct CDR3 sequences, 5.3% of them present only once. This clonotype was recorded a few times. Its target is not known. The material sequenced was blood, either unsorted or a sorted T cell fraction (not recorded which). This clonotype was sampled from a male donor with ankylosing spondylitis.

DNA for the CDR3: TGCAGTGCTAGACAGGGGGGCTCCTATAATTCACCCCTCCACTTT. Protein sequence: CSARQGGSYNSPLHF. The chain recombines TRBV20-1 with TRBJ1-6; 7 bases line up with TRBD1. V gave up 2 bases and J gave up 0 bases; unmatched junction bases: 1. CDR1 is DFQATT, CDR2 SNEGSKA, per germline (reference sequence). The CDR3 loop spans 15 amino acids.